The 20 T cell receptor beta chains reported below all come from one sample, sequenced in a study of T cell responses to AZD1222 COVID-19 vaccine. TCRdb keeps only in-frame clones here, not all; method: immunoSEQ multiplex PCR. Of about 120,000 clones listed, 70% to 90% were seen once; the top ten hold just over 3.5%. Sequencing used peripheral blood, obtained 28 days after the second AZD1222 dose. The receptor source for this set is an adult who received the AZD1222 COVID-19 vaccine.

V is TRBV4-1 and J is TRBJ2-2; 7 positions match TRBD1. The V gene end was trimmed by 4 bases and the J gene end by 7 bases; junction bases not matched to a gene: 9. Per germline, CDR1 MGHRA and CDR2 YSYEKL. This CDR3 has 15 amino acids. The CDR3, as DNA: TGCGCCAGCAGCCCGTTTTTCAGGGGGAGCGGGGAGCTGTTTTTT. Amino acid sequence: CASSPFFRGSGELFF.

This chain links TRBV12-3 or TRBV12-4 with TRBJ2-1, with D hard to call. V was shortened by 0 bases and J by 16 bases, with 16 bases between the two germline ends. The CDR3 loop spans 13 amino acids. The CDR3 spells CASSLAGPYERFF. CDR3 nucleotides: TGTGCCAGCAGTTTAGCTGGGCCATACGAGCGATTCTTC.

This chain links TRBV6-1 with TRBJ1-5; D may be TRBD1 (6 bases). The CDR3 loop spans 14 amino acids. Germline V gene lookup returns CDR1 MNHNS and CDR2 SASEGT. Trimming shortened V by 2 bases and J by 4 bases, and 9 bases separated the two germline ends. The CDR3 sequence is CASSEYTGNQPQHF. The CDR3 DNA reads TGTGCCAGCAGTGAATATACAGGGAATCAGCCCCAGCATTTT.

The chain joins TRBV18 to TRBJ1-4, with 8 nucleotides matching TRBD1. With 0 bases clipped from V and 6 bases from J, the junction kept 6 bases outside the gene matches. Germline-derived CDR1 and CDR2 are KGHSH and LQKENI. This CDR3 is built from 16 residues. This chain's CDR3 is CASSPPVGQADEKLFF. In nucleotides, the CDR3 is TGTGCCAGCTCACCACCGGTGGGACAGGCGGATGAAAAACTGTTTTTT. The full variable domain, in which reference TRBV18 and TRBJ1-4 provide the parts outside the CDR3, is NAGVMQNPRHLVRRRGQEARLRCSPMKGHSHVYWYRQLPEEGLKFMVYLQKENIIDESGMPKERFSAEFPKEGPSILRIQQVVRGDSAAYFCASSPPVGQADEKLFFGSGTQLSVL.

The chain combines TRBV6-5 with TRBJ2-7, with D hard to call. This CDR3 region has 14 residues. V was trimmed by 4 bases and J by 3 bases, leaving 13 bases between them. From germline, CDR1 is MNHEY and CDR2 SVGAGI. CDR3 region: CASSSRAEFYEQYF. The CDR3 coding sequence is TGTGCCAGCAGTTCAAGGGCGGAATTCTACGAGCAGTACTTC.

The V and J genes are TRBV5-1 and TRBJ1-4; D may be TRBD1 (5 bases). V was cut by 4 bases and J by 6 bases, with 16 bases left in between. This CDR3 has 15 amino acids. Germline lookup yields CDR1 SGHRS and CDR2 YFSETQ. CDR3 sequence reads: CASSPDVLGDEKLFF. CDR3 DNA sequence: TGCGCCAGCAGCCCGGACGTCCTGGGGGATGAAAAACTGTTTTTT.

The chain is built from TRBV5-6 and TRBJ1-4; unclear D gene. Per germline, CDR1 SGHDT and CDR2 YYEEEE. This CDR3 region has 14 residues. The ends were cut back, 1 base at V and 4 bases at J, with 8 bases in the middle. DNA of the CDR3: TGTGCCAGCAGCTTGCGGAGGGATAATGAAAAACTGTTTTTT. It translates to CASSLRRDNEKLFF. Together with reference TRBV5-6 and TRBJ1-4, the CDR3 gives the full variable domain: DAGVTQSPTHLIKTRGQQVTLRCSPKSGHDTVSWYQQALGQGPQFIFQYYEEEERQRGNFPDRFSGHQFPNYSSELNVNALLLGDSALYLCASSLRRDNEKLFFGSGTQLSVL.

J is TRBJ2-2 and V is TRBV5-4, with D possibly being TRBD2 (5 bases). Trimming took 0 bases from V and 6 from J, leaving 18 bases between them. The CDR3 sequence is 17 residues long. Germline V gene lookup returns CDR1 SGHNT and CDR2 YYREEE (reference sequence). Here the CDR3 DNA reads TGTGCCAGCAGCTTGGAGCTAGCCCCGACCCAGGCCGGGGAGCTGTTTTTT. Translation: CASSLELAPTQAGELFF.

The J gene is TRBJ1-2, the V gene TRBV5-1, with D hard to call. The CDR3 sequence is 14 residues long. The ends were cut back, 4 bases at V and 8 bases at J, with 18 bases in the middle. The germline V gene has CDR1 SGHRS and CDR2 YFSETQ. The chain's CDR3 is CASSPSLEVGGYTF. DNA for the CDR3: TGCGCCAGCAGCCCCTCGTTGGAGGTAGGGGGCTACACCTTC.

CDR3 bases: TGTGCCTGGATGTCAGGGGGTTTTCGGGAGACCCAGTACTTC. Its protein product is CAWMSGGFRETQYF. This chain uses TRBV30 with TRBJ2-5; 7 bases align to TRBD1. The germline CDR1 and CDR2 sequences are GTSNPN and SVGIG (reference sequence). The J segment lost 5 bases and the V segment lost 4 bases, leaving 10 bases of the junction unmatched. The CDR3 runs to 14 residues.

This chain uses TRBV7-9 with TRBJ1-5, with 8 bases identical to TRBD1. Germline CDR1 is SEHNR and CDR2 is FQNEAQ (reference sequence). Trimming at V came to 1 base and at J to 4 bases, leaving 3 bases not matched to a gene. The CDR3 covers 15 residues. The CDR3 sequence: CASSLGRTGNQPQHF. CDR3 in DNA: TGTGCCAGCAGCTTAGGCCGGACAGGGAATCAGCCCCAGCATTTT.

The chain couples TRBV7-2 to TRBJ2-3; 12 bases agree with TRBD2. V trimming: 4 bases; J trimming: 4 bases; junction bases outside the gene matches: 6. CDR3 length: 16 amino acids. Germline-derived CDR1 and CDR2 are SGHTA and FQGNSA. The CDR3 loop reads CASSSRTSGIPDTQYF. The CDR3 DNA sequence: TGTGCCAGCAGCTCCCGGACTAGCGGGATACCAGATACGCAGTATTTT. The variable domain in full, completed from reference TRBV7-2 and TRBJ2-3, reads GAGVSQSPSNKVTEKGKDVELRCDPISGHTALYWYRQSLGQGLEFLIYFQGNSAPDKSGLPSDRFSAERTGGSVSTLTIQRTQQEDSAVYLCASSSRTSGIPDTQYFGPGTRLTVL.

Only a few counts were recorded for this clone. The V call is TRBV9, the J call TRBJ2-7; D possibly uses TRBD1 or TRBD2 (5 bases each). Trimming stripped 0 bases from V and 3 bases from J, with 16 bases between. CDR3 size: 16 residues. CDR1 is SGDLS, CDR2 YYNGEE, per germline. The DNA for the CDR3 is TGTGCCAGCAGCGTAGGAGAGGGGCTTCTTAGCTACGAGCAGTACTTC. This codes for CASSVGEGLLSYEQYF.

The J gene is TRBJ2-2, the V gene TRBV4-3, with D possibly TRBD1 on 6 matching bases. Germline CDR1 reads LGHNA; CDR2 reads YSLEER. V was clipped by 1 base and J by 6 bases, with 9 bases between them. This CDR3 has 14 residues. The CDR3 protein is CASSQVHRAGELFF. The CDR3 DNA reads as TGCGCCAGCAGCCAAGTGCACAGGGCCGGGGAGCTGTTTTTT.

The rearrangement links TRBV19 to TRBJ1-4; D not certain. The germline V gene has CDR1 LNHDA and CDR2 SQIVND (reference sequence). The CDR3 covers 15 residues. Deletions cut 5 bases from V and 6 bases from J, with 16 bases between. The CDR3 reads CASSVTSVLDEKLFF. The CDR3, as DNA: TGTGCCAGTAGTGTAACGTCCGTCCTGGATGAAAAACTGTTTTTT.

The V call is TRBV5-4, the J call TRBJ2-3, with D possibly matching TRBD2 (5 bases). The germline V gene encodes CDR1 SGHNT and CDR2 YYREEE (reference sequence). V gave up 3 bases and J gave up 2 bases, with 7 bases separating them. The CDR3 is 13 amino acids. CDR3: CASSSRDTDTQYF. The CDR3 DNA sequence: TGTGCCAGCAGCTCCCGGGACACAGATACGCAGTATTTT.

The chain links TRBV3-1 (or the pseudogene TRBV3-2) to TRBJ2-1, with 9 positions matching TRBD2. CDR1 is LGHDT, CDR2 YNNKEL, per germline (reference sequence). This CDR3 spans 16 amino acids. V lost 0 bases and J lost 7; bases outside the gene matches: 7. The CDR3 DNA reads TGTGCCAGCAGCCAAGAAGGGAAGCGGGGGGCGAATGAGCAGTTCTTC. Translated: CASSQEGKRGANEQFF.

The CDR3 nucleotides read TGTGCCAGCAGCGCCCGGTCCCCCCCCGGGGATGAGCAGTTCTTC. The encoded protein is CASSARSPPGDEQFF. The chain links TRBV9 to TRBJ2-1, with a tentative D call TRBD2 (5 bases). The germline V gene encodes CDR1 SGDLS and CDR2 YYNGEE. CDR3 length: 15 amino acids. Between the trimmed V and J ends, which lost 3 bases and 8 bases, there was a span of 18 bases.

The chain's CDR3 is CASSPTGVPPYEQYF. The CDR3 DNA reads TGTGCCAGCAGCCCTACAGGGGTTCCTCCCTACGAGCAGTACTTC. The chain joins TRBV11-3 to TRBJ2-7; 7 bases agree with TRBD1. Germline CDR1 SGHNT, CDR2 YENEEA. The trim removed 5 bases at V and 2 bases at J, leaving 9 bases unmatched. The CDR3 runs 15 residues.

This chain joins TRBV6-2 or TRBV6-3 and TRBJ1-2, with TRBD1 matching 8 bases. Germline values: CDR1 MNHEY, CDR2 SVGEGT. The CDR3 contains 12 residues. V dropped 7 bases and J dropped 8; count of bases not matched to a gene: 6. CDR3 sequence: CASNPDREGYTF. As DNA, the CDR3 is TGTGCCAGCAACCCGGACAGGGAGGGCTACACCTTC.